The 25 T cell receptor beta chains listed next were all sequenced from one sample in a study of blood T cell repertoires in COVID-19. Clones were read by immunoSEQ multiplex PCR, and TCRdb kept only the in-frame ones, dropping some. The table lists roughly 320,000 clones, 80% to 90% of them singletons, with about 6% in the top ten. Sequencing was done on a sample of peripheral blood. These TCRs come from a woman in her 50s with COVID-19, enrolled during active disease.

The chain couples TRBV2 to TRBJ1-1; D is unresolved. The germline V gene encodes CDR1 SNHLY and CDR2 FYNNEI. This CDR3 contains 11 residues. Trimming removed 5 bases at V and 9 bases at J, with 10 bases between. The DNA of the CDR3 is TGTGCCAGCAGTATCGGGATAAAAGCTTTCTTT. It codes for CASSIGIKAFF.

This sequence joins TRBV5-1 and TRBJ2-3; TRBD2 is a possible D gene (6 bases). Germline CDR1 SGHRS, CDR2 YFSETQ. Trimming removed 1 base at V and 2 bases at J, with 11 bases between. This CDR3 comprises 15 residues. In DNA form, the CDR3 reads TGCGCCAGCAGCTTGTTTGGCGGGACCACAGATACGCAGTATTTT. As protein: CASSLFGGTTDTQYF.

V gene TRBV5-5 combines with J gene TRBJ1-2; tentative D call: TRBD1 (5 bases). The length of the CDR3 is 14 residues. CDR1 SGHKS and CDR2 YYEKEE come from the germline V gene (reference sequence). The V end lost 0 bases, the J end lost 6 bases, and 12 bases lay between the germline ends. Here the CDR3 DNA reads TGTGCCAGCAGCTTGGATGCAGGGCTTGATGGCTACACCTTC. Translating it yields CASSLDAGLDGYTF.

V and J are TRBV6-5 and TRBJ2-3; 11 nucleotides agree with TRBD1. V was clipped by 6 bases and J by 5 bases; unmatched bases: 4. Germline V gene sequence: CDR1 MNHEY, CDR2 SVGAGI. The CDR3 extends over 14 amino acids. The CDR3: CASSRTGGQDTQYF. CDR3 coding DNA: TGTGCCAGCAGCAGGACAGGGGGCCAAGATACGCAGTATTTT.

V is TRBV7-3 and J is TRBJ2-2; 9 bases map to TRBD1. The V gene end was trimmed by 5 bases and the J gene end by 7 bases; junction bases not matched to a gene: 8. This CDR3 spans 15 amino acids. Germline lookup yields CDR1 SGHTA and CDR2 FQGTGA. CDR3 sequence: CASSLPDRGYGELFF. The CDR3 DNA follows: TGTGCCAGCAGCCTCCCCGACAGGGGGTACGGGGAGCTGTTTTTT.

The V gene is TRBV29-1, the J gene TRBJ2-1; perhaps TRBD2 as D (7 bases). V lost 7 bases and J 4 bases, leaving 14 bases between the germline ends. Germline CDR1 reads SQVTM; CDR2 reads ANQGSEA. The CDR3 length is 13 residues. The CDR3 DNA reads TGCAGCGCCAGGGGAGGGGGGTACAATGAGCAGTTCTTC. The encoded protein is CSARGGGYNEQFF.

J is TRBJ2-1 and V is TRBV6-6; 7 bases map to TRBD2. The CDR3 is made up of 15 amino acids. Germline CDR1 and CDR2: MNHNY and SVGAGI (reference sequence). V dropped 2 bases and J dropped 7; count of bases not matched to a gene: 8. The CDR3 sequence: CASSYDLREGNEQFF. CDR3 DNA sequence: TGTGCCAGCAGTTACGACCTCAGGGAGGGAAATGAGCAGTTCTTC.

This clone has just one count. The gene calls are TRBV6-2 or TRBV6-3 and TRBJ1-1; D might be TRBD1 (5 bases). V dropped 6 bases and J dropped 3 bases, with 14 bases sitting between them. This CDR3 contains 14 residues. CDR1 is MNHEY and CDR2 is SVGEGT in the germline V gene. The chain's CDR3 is CASSSYQGDTEAFF. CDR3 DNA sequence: TGTGCCAGCAGCTCCTATCAGGGTGACACTGAAGCTTTCTTT.

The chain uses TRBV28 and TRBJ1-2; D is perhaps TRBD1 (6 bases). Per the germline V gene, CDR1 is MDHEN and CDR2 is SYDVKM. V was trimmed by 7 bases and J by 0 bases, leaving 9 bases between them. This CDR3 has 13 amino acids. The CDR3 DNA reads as TGTGCCAGCACGTCAGGGGCTAACTATGGCTACACCTTC. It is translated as CASTSGANYGYTF.

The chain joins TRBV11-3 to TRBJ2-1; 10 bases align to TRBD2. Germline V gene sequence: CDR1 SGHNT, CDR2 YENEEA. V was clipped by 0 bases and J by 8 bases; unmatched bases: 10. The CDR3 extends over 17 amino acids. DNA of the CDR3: TGTGCCAGCAGCTTAGAAGCCCGGGCTAGCGGGAGCTATGAGCAGTTCTTC. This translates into CASSLEARASGSYEQFF.

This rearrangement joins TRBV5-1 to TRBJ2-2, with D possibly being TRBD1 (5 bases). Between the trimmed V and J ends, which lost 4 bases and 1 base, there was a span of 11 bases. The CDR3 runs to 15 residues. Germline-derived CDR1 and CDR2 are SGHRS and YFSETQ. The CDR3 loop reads CASSPGQRNTGELFF. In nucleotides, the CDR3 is TGCGCCAGCAGCCCAGGACAACGGAACACCGGGGAGCTGTTTTTT.

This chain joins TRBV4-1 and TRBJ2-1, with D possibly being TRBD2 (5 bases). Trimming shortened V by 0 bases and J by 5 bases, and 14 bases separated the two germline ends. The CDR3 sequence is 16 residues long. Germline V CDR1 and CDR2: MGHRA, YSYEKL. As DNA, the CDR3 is TGCGCCAGCAGCCAAGATGCCGCACTAGGGAACAATGAGCAGTTCTTC. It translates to CASSQDAALGNNEQFF.

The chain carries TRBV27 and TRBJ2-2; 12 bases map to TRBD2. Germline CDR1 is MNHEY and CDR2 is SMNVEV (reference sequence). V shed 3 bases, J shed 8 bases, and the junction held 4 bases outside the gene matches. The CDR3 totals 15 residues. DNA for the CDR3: TGTGCCAGCAGTTTCAGACTAGCGGGAGTGGGGGAGCTGTTTTTT. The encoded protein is CASSFRLAGVGELFF.

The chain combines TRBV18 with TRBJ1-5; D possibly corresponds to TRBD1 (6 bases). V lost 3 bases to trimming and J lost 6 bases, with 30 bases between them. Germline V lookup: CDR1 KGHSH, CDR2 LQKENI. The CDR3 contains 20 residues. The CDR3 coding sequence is TGTGCCAGCTCACCCACCACCGGAACTGGTAGGACAGTTTTTTTTCAGCCCCAGCATTTT. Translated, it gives CASSPTTGTGRTVFFQPQHF.

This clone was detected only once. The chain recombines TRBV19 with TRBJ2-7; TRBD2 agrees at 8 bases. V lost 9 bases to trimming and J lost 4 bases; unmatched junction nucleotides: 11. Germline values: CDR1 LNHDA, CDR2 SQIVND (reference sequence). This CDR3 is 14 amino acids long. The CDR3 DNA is TGTGCCAGCGTTGGGCCGGGAGGGCCGTACGAGCAGTACTTC. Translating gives CASVGPGGPYEQYF.

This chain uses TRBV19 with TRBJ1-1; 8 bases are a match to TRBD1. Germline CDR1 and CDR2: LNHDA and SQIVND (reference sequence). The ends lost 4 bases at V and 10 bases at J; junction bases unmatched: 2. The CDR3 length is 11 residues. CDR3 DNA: TGTGCCAGTAGTAGACAGGGGATAGCTTTCTTT. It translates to CASSRQGIAFF.

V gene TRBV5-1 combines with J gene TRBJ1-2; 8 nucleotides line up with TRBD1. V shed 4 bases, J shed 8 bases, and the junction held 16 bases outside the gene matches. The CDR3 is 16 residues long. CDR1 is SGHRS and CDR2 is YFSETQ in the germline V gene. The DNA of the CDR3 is TGCGCCAGCAGCCGGGGGCAGGGGGCTTTTCGAGGAGGCTACACCTTC. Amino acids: CASSRGQGAFRGGYTF.

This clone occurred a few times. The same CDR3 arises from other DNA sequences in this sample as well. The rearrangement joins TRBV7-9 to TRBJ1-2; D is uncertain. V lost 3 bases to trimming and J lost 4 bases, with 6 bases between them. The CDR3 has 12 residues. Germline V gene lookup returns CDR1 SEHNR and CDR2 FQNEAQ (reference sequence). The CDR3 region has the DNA TGTGCCAGCAGCTTGAGTTCCTATGGCTACACCTTC. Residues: CASSLSSYGYTF.

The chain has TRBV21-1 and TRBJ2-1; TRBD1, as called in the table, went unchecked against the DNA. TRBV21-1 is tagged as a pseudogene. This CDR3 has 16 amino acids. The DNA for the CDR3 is TGTGCCAGCAGCAAAGGGGCCGATTTTACCGACAATGAGCAGTTCTTC. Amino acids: CASSKGADFTDNEQFF.

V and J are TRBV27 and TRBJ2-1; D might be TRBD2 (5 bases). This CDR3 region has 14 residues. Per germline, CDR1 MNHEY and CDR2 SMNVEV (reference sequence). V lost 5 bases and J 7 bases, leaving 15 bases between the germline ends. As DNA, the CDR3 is TGTGCCAGCAGTCCCACTAGAGGCCGGAATGAGCAGTTCTTC. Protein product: CASSPTRGRNEQFF.

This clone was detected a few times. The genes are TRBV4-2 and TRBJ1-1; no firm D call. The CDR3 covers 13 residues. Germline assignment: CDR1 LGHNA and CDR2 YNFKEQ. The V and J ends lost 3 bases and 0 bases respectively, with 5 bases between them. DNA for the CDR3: TGTGCCAGCAGCCATTATGTGAACACTGAAGCTTTCTTT. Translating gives CASSHYVNTEAFF.

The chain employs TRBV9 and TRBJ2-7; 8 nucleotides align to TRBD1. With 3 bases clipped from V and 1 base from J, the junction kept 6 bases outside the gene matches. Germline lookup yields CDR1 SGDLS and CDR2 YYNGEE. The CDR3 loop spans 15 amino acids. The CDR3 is CASSAGGQESYEQYF. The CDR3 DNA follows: TGTGCCAGCAGCGCTGGGGGACAGGAATCCTACGAGCAGTACTTC.

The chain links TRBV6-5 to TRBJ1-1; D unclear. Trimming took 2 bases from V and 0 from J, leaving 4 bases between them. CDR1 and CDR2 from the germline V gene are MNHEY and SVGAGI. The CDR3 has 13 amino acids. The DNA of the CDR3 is TGTGCCAGCAGTTACCTTATGAACACTGAAGCTTTCTTT. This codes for CASSYLMNTEAFF.

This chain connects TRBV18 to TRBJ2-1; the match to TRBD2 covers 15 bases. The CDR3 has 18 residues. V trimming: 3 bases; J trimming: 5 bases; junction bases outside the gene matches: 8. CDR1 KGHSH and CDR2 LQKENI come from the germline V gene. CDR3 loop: CASSPPGLAGGQNNEQFF. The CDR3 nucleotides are TGTGCCAGCTCACCTCCGGGACTAGCGGGAGGCCAAAACAATGAGCAGTTCTTC.

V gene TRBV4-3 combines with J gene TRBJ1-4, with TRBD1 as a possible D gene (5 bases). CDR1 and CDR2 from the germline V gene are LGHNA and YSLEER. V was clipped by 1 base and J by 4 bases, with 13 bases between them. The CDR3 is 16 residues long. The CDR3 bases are TGCGCCAGCAGCCAAGCCCTCGGGCAGGGTAATGAAAAACTGTTTTTT. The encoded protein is CASSQALGQGNEKLFF.